The clone carrying this T cell receptor beta chain was observed once. Trimming took 4 bases from V and 2 from J; bases not matched to a gene: 4. This CDR3 comprises 14 residues. Germline V gene sequence: CDR1 SEHNR, CDR2 FQNEAQ (reference sequence). This sample was taken from a study of blood T cell repertoires in COVID-19. For the study at large: PBMCs, B-cell-depleted T cells, or T cells were the source of the cDNA or gDNA that made up the material.

Participants were aged about 18 to 90 years, lived in over 20 US areas, and enrolled virtually. Which cohort a participant joined came from the clinical history participants gave. This table comes from immunoSEQ multiplex PCR, and its TCRdb copy is limited to in-frame clones, with some not included. The table has 250,000 to 300,000 clones, more than 75% seen once. The rearrangement uses TRBV7-9 and TRBJ2-7; 8 bases fit TRBD1. The clonotype originates from a woman between 35 and 50 years old with acute COVID-19. Sample: PBMCs or T cells enriched from blood (not recorded which). The DNA for the CDR3 is TGTGCCAGCAGCTACCGACAGGGGACCTACGAGCAGTACTTC. It codes for CASSYRQGTYEQYF.